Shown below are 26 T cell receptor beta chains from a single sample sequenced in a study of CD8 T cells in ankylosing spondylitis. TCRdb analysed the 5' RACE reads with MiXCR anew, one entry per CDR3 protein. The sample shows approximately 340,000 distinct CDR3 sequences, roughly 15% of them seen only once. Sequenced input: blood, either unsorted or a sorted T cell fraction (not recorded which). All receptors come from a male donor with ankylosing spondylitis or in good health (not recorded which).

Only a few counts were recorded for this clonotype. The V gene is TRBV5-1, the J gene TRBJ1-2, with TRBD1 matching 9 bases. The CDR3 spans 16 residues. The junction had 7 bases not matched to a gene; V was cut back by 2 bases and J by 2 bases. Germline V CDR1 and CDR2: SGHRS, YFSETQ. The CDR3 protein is CASSFSTGGANYGYTF. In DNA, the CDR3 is TGCGCCAGCAGCTTCTCCACAGGGGGCGCGAACTATGGCTACACCTTC.

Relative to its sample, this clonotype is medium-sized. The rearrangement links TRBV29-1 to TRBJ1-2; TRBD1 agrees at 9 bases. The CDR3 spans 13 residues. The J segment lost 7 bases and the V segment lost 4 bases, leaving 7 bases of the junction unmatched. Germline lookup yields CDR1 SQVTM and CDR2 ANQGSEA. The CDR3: CSVGGDRVVGYTF. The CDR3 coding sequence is TGCAGCGTTGGAGGGGACAGGGTAGTTGGCTACACCTTC.

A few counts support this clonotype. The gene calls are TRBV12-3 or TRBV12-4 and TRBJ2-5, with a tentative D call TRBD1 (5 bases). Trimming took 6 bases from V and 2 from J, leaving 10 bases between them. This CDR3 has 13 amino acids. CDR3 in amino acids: CASSPAGQETQYF. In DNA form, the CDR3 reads TGTGCCAGCAGCCCCGCAGGGCAAGAGACCCAGTACTTC.

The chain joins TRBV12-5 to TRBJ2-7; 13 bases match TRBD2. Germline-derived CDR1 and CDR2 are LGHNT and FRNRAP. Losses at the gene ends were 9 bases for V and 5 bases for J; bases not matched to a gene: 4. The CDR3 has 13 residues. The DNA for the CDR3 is TGTGCTAGCCGGACTAGCGGGAGCGACGAGCAGTACTTC. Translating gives CASRTSGSDEQYF. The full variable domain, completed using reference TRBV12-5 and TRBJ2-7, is DARVTQTPRHKVTEMGQEVTMRCQPILGHNTVFWYRQTMMQGLELLAYFRNRAPLDDSGMPKDRFSAEMPDATLATLKIQPSEPRDSAVYFCASRTSGSDEQYFGPGTRLTVT.

CDR3 sequence: CSATGENEQFF. CDR3 in DNA: TGCAGTGCTACGGGAGAAAATGAGCAGTTCTTC. The V gene is TRBV20-1, the J gene TRBJ2-1; possible D gene TRBD2, 6 bases. Trimming removed 4 bases at V and 7 bases at J, with 8 bases between. Germline CDR1 reads DFQATT; CDR2 reads SNEGSKA (reference sequence). This CDR3 comprises 11 residues.

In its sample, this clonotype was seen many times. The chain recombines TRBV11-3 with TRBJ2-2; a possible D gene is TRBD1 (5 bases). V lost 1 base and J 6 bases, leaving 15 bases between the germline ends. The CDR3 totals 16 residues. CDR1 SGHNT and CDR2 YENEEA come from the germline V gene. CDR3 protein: CASSLVRITGAGELFF. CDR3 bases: TGTGCCAGCAGCTTAGTTAGGATAACAGGTGCCGGGGAGCTGTTTTTT. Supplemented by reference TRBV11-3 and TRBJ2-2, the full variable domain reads EAGVVQSPRYKIIEKKQPVAFWCNPISGHNTLYWYLQNLGQGPELLIRYENEEAVDDSQLPKDRFSAERLKGVDSTLKIQPAELGDSAVYLCASSLVRITGAGELFFGEGSRLTVL.

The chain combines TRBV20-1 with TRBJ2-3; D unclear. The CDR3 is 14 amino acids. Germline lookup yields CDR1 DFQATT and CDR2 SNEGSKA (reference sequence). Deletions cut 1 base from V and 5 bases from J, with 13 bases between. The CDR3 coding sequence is TGCAGTGCTAGAGGCAAAGCAAATGTAGATACGCAGTATTTT. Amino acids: CSARGKANVDTQYF.

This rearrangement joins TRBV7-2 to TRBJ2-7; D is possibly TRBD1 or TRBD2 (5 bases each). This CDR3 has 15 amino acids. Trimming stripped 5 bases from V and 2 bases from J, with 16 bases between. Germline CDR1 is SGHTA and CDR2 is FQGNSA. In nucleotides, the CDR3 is TGTGCCAGCAGCAGAGGGAGACAGCTTCCCTACGAGCAGTACTTC. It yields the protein CASSRGRQLPYEQYF.

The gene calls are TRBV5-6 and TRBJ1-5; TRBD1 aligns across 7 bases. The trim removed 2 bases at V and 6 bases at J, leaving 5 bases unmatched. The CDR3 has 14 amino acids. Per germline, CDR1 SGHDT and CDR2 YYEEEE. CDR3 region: CASSFRGQGQPQHF. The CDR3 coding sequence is TGTGCCAGCAGCTTTAGGGGGCAGGGTCAGCCCCAGCATTTT.

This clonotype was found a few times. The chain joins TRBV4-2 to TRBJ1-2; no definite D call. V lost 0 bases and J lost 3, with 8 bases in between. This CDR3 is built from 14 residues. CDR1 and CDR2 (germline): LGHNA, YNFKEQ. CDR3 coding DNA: TGTGCCAGCAGCCAAGACAGGTCCTACTATGGCTACACCTTC. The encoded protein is CASSQDRSYYGYTF.

The DNA for the CDR3 is TGCGCCAGCAGCTCCTTCGGACAGGGGAAAGAGACCCAGTACTTC. Protein product: CASSSFGQGKETQYF. This sequence joins TRBV5-1 and TRBJ2-5; 9 bases are shared with TRBD1. V shed 3 bases, J shed 3 bases, and the junction held 6 bases outside the gene matches. CDR1 and CDR2 (germline): SGHRS, YFSETQ. This CDR3 spans 15 amino acids.

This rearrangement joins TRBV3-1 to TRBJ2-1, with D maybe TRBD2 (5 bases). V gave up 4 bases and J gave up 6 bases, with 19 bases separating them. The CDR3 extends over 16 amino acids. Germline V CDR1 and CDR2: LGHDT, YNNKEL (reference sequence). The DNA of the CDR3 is TGTGCCAGCAGCCCGTTGCGTCGAGGGTTCCGCAATGAGCAGTTCTTC. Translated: CASSPLRRGFRNEQFF.

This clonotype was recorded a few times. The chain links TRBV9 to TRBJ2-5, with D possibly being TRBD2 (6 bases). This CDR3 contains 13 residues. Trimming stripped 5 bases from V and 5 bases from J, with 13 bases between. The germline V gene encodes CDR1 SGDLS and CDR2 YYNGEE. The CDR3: CASSGTALETQYF. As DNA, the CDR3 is TGTGCCAGCAGTGGGACTGCCCTCGAGACCCAGTACTTC.

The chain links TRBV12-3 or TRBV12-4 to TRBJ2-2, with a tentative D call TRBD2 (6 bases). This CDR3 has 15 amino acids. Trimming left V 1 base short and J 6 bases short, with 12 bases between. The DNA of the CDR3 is TGTGCCAGCAGTTTAGGTATAGGAGGGTCCGGGGAGCTGTTTTTT. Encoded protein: CASSLGIGGSGELFF.

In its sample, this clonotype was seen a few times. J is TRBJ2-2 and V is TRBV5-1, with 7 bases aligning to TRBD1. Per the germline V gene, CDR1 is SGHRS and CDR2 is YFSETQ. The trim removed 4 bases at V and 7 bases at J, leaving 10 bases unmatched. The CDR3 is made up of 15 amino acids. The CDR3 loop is CASSPRQGDGGELFF. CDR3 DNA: TGCGCCAGCAGCCCGCGACAGGGAGACGGCGGGGAGCTGTTTTTT.

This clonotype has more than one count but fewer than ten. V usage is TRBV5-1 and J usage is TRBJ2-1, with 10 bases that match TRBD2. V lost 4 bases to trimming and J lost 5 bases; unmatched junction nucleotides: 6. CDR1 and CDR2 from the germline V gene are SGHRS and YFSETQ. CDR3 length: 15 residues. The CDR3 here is CASSEPTSGNNEQFF. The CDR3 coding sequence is TGCGCCAGCAGCGAACCAACTAGCGGGAACAATGAGCAGTTCTTC.

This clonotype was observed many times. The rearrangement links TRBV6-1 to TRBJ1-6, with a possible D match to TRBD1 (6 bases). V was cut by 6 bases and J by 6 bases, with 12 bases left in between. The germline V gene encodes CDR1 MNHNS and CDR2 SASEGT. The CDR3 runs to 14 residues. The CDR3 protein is CASRKTGVNSPLHF. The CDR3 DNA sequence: TGTGCCAGCAGGAAGACAGGAGTTAATTCACCCCTCCACTTT.

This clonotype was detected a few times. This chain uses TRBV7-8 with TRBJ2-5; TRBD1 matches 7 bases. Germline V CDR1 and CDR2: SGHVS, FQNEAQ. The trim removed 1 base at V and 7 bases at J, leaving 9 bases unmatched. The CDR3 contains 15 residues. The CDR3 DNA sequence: TGTGCCAGCAGCTTAGTTCTGAGACAGGGTGGGACCCAGTACTTC. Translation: CASSLVLRQGGTQYF.

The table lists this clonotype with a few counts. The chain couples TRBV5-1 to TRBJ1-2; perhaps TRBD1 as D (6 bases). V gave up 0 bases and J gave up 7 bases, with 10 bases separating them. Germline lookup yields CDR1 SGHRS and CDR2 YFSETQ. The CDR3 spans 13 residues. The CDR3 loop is CASSLEDSLGYTF. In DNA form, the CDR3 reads TGCGCCAGCAGCTTGGAGGACAGTCTTGGCTACACCTTC. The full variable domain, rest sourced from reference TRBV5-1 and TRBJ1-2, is KAGVTQTPRYLIKTRGQQVTLSCSPISGHRSVSWYQQTPGQGLQFLFEYFSETQRNKGNFPGRFSGRQFSNSRSEMNVSTLELGDSALYLCASSLEDSLGYTFGSGTRLTVV.

This chain's CDR3 is CASSQDPGMNTEAFF. DNA for the CDR3: TGTGCCAGCAGCCAAGATCCAGGTATGAACACTGAAGCTTTCTTT. The chain couples TRBV4-2 to TRBJ1-1, with unresolved D. The CDR3 is 15 amino acids. The germline V and J ends were trimmed by 0 bases and 0 bases, with 8 bases remaining between them. Per the germline V gene, CDR1 is LGHNA and CDR2 is YNFKEQ.

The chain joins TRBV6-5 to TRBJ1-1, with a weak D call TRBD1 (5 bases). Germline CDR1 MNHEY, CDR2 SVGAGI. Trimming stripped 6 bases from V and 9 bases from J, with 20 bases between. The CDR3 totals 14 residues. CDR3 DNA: TGTGCCAGCAGGTCCTCGGGGGAGGGAATGAAAGCTTTCTTT. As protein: CASRSSGEGMKAFF.

For the CDR3, the DNA is TGTGCCAGCAGCTTCGGGGGGCGCTACAATGAGCAGTTCTTC. Translated, it gives CASSFGGRYNEQFF. V gene TRBV7-9 combines with J gene TRBJ2-1; a weak D match, TRBD2 (7 bases). V was clipped by 3 bases and J by 3 bases, with 9 bases between them. CDR1 SEHNR and CDR2 FQNEAQ come from the germline V gene (reference sequence). The CDR3 length is 14 residues.

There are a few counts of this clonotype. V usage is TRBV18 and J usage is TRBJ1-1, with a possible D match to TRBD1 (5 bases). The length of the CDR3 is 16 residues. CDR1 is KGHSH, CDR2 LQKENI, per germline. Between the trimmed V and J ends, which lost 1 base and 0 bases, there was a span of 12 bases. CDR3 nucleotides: TGTGCCAGCTCACCACAGAGGGGTACCATGAACACTGAAGCTTTCTTT. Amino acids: CASSPQRGTMNTEAFF.

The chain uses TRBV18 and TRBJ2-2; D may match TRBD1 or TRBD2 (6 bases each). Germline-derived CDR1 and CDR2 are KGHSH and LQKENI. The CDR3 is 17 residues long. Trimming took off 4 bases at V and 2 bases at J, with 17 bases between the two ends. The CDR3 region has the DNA TGTGCCAGCTCACGACCCCCGGGGGCATCAAACACCGGGGAGCTGTTTTTT. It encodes CASSRPPGASNTGELFF. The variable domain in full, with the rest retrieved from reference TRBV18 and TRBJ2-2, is NAGVMQNPRHLVRRRGQEARLRCSPMKGHSHVYWYRQLPEEGLKFMVYLQKENIIDESGMPKERFSAEFPKEGPSILRIQQVVRGDSAAYFCASSRPPGASNTGELFFGEGSRLTVL.

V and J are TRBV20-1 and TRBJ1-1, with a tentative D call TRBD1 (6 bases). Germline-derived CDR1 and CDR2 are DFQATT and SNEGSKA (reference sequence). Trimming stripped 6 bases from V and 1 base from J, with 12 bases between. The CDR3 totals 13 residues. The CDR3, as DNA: TGCAGTGCCCGCAAGACAGGGAACACTGAAGCTTTCTTT. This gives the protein CSARKTGNTEAFF.

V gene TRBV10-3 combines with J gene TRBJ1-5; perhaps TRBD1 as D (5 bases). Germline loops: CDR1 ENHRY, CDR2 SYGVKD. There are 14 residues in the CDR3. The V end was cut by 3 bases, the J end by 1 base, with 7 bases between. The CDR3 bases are TGTGCCATCAGTGAAGGGGCAAGCAATCAGCCCCAGCATTTT. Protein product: CAISEGASNQPQHF.